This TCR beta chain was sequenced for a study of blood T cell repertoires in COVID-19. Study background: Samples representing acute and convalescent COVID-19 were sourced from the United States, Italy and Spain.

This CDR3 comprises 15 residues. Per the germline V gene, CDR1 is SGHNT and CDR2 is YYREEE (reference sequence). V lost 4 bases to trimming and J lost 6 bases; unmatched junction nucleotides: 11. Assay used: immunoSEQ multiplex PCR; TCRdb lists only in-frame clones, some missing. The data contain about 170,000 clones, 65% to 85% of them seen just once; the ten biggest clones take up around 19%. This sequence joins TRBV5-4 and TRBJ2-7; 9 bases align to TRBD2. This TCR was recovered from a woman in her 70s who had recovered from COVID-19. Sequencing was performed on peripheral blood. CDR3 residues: CASSAVAGARGEQYF. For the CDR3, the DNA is TGTGCCAGCAGCGCGGTAGCGGGAGCCCGCGGCGAGCAGTACTTC.